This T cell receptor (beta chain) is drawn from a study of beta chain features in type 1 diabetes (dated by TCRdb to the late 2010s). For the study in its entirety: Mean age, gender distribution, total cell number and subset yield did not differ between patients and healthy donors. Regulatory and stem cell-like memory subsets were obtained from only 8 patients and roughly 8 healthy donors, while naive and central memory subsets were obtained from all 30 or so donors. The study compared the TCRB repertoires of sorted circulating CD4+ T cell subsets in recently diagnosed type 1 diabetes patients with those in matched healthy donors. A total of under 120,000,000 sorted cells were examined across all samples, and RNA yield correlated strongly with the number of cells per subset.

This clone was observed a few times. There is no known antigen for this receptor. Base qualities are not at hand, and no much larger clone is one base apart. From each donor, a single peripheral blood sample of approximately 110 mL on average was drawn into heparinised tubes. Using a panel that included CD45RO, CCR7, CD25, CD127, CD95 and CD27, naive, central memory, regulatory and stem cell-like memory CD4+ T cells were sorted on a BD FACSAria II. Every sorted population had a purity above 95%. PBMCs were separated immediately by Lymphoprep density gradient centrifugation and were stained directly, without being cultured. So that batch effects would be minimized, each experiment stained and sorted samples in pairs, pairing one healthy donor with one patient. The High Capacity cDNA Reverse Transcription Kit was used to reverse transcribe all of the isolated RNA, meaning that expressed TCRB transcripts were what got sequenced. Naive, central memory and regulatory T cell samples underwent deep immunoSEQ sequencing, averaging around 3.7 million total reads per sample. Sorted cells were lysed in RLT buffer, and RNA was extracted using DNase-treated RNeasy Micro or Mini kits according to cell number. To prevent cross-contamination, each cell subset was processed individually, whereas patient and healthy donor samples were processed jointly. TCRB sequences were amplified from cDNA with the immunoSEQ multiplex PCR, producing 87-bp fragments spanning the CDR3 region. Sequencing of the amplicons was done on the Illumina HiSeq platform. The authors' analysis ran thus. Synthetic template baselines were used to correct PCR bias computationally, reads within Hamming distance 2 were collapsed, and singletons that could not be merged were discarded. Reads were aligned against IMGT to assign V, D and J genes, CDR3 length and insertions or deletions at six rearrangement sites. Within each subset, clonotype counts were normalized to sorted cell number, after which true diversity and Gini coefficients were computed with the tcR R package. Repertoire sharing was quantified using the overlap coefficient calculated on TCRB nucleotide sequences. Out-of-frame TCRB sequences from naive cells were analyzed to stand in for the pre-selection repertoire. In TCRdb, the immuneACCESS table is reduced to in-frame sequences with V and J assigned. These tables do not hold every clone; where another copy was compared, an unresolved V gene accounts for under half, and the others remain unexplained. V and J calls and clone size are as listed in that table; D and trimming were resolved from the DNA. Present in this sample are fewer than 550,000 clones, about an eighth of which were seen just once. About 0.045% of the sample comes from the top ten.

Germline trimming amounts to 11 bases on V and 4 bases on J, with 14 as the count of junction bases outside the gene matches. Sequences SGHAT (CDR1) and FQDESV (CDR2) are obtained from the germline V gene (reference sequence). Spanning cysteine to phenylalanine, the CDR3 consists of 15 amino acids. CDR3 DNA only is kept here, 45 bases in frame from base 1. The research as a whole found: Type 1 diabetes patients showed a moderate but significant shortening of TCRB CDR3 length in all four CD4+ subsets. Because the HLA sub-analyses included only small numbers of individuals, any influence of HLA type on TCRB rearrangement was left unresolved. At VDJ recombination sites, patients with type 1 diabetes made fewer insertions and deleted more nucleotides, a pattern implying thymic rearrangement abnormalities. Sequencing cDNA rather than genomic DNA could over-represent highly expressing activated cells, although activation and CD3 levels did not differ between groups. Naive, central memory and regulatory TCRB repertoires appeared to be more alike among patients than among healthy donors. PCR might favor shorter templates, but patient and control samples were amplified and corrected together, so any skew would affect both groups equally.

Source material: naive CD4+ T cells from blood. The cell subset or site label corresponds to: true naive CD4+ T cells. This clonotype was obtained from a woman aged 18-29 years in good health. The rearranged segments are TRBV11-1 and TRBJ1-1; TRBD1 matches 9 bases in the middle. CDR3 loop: CADAEQGQGGTEAFF. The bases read TGTGCCGACGCAGAACAGGGACAGGGCGGCACTGAAGCTTTCTTT.